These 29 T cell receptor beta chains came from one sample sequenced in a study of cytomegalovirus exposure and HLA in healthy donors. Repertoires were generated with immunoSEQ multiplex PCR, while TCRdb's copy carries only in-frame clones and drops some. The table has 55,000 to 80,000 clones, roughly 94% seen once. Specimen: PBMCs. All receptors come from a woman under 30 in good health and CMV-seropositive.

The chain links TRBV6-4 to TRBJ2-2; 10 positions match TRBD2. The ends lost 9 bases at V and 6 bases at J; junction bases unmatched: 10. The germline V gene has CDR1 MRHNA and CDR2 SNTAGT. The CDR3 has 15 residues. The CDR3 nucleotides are TGTGCCAGTACTCCGCTAGCGGGAGTTCCCGGGGAGCTGTTTTTT. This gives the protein CASTPLAGVPGELFF.

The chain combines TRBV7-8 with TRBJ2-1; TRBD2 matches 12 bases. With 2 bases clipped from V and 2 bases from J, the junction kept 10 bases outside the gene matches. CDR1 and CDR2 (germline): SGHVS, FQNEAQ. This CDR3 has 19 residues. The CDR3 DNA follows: TGTGCCAGCAGCTTAAATCGCCTAGCGGGAGGGCCTGCCTACAATGAGCAGTTCTTC. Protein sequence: CASSLNRLAGGPAYNEQFF.

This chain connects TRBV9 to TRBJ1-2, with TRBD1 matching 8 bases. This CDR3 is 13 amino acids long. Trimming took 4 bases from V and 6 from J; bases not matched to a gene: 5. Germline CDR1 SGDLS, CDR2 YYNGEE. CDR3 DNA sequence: TGTGCCAGCAGCCAGACGGACAGGGATGGCTACACCTTC. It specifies CASSQTDRDGYTF.

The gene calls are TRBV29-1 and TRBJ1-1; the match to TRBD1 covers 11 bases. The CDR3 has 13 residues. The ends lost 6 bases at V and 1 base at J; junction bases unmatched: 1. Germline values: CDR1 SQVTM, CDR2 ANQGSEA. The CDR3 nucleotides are TGCAGCGTGGGACAGGGGGGGAACACTGAAGCTTTCTTT. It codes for CSVGQGGNTEAFF.

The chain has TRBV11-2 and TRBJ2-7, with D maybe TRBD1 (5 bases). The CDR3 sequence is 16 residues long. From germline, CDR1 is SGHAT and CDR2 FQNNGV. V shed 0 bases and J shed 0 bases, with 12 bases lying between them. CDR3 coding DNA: TGTGCCAGCAGCTTAGATCAGGGTCCGAGCTCCTACGAGCAGTACTTC. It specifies CASSLDQGPSSYEQYF.

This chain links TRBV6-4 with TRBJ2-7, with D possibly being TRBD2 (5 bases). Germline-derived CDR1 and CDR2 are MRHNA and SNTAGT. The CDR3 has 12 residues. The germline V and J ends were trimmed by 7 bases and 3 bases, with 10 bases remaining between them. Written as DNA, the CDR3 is TGTGCCAGCACCGACGGGGTCTACGAGCAGTACTTC. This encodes CASTDGVYEQYF.

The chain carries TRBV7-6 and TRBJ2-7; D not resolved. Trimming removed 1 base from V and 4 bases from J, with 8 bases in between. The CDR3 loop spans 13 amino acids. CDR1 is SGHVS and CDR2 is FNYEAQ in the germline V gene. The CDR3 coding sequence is TGTGCCAGCAGCTTAGAGCCCGGGTACGAGCAGTACTTC. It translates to CASSLEPGYEQYF.

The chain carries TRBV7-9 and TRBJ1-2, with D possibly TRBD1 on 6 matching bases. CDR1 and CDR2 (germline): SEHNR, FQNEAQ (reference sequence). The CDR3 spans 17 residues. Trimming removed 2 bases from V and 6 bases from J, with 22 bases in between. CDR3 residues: CASSLLARIPGVDGYTF. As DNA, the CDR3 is TGTGCCAGCAGCTTACTCGCCCGGATTCCAGGGGTTGATGGCTACACCTTC.

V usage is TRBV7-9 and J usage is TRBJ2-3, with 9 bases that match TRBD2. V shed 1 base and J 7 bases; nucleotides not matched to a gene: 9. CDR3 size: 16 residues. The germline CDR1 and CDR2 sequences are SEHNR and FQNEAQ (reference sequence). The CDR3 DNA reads TGTGCCAGCAGCTTAGAAGTTCCTAGCGGGACAAATACGCAGTATTTT. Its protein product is CASSLEVPSGTNTQYF.

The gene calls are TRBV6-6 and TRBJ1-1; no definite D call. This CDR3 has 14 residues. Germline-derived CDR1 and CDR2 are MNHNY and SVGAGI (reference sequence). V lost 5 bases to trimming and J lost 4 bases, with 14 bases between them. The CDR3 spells CASSQSGFTTEAFF. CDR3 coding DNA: TGTGCCAGCAGTCAGTCAGGTTTTACCACTGAAGCTTTCTTT.

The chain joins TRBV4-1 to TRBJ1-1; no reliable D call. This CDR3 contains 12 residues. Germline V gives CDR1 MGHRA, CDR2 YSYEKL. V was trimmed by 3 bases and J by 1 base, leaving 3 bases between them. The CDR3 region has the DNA TGCGCCAGCAGCCACAGGAACACTGAAGCTTTCTTT. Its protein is CASSHRNTEAFF.

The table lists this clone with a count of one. The CDR3 spells CASSISPGQGVLAEAFF. The CDR3 nucleotides are TGTGCCAGCAGCATATCACCGGGACAGGGGGTCTTGGCTGAAGCTTTCTTT. This chain joins TRBV7-3 and TRBJ1-1, with 11 bases lining up with TRBD1. The CDR3 loop spans 17 amino acids. V lost 5 bases to trimming and J lost 6 bases; unmatched junction nucleotides: 14. Per germline, CDR1 SGHTA and CDR2 FQGTGA.

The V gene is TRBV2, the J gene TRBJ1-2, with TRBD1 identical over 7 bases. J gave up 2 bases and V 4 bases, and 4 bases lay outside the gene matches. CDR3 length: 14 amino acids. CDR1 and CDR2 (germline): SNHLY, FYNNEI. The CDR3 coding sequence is TGTGCCAGCAGTGGGGGCAGGGGGAACTATGGCTACACCTTC. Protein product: CASSGGRGNYGYTF.

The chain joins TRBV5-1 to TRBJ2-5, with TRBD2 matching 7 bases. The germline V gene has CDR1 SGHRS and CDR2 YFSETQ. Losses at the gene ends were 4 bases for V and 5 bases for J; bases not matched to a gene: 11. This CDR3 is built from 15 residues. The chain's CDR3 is CASSPAGLVVETQYF. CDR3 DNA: TGCGCCAGCAGCCCAGCCGGACTAGTCGTGGAGACCCAGTACTTC.

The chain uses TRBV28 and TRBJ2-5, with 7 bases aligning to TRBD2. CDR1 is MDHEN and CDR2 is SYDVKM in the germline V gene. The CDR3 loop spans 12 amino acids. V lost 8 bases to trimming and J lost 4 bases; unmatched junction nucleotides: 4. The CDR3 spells CASGAGRETQYF. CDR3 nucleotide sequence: TGTGCCAGCGGAGCGGGAAGAGAGACCCAGTACTTC. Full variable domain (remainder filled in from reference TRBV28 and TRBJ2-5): DVKVTQSSRYLVKRTGEKVFLECVQDMDHENMFWYRQDPGLGLRLIYFSYDVKMKEKGDIPEGYSVSREKKERFSLILESASTNQTSMYLCASGAGRETQYFGPGTRLLVL.

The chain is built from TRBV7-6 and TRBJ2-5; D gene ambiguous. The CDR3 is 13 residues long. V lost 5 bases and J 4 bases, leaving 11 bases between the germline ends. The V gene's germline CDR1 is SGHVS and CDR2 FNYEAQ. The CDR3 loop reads CASSPLGRETQYF. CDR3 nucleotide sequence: TGTGCCAGCAGCCCGCTGGGCCGAGAGACCCAGTACTTC.

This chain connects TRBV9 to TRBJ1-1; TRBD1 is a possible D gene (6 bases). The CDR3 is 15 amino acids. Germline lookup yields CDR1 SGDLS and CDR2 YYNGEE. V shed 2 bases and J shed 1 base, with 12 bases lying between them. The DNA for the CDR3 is TGTGCCAGCAGCGTCGGGACATGGGCGAACACTGAAGCTTTCTTT. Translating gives CASSVGTWANTEAFF.

The CDR3 nucleotides are TGCGCCAGCAGCTGGCTAGCGGGAGCCAATAATGAGCAGTTCTTC. Amino acid sequence: CASSWLAGANNEQFF. V gene TRBV5-1 combines with J gene TRBJ2-1; 10 positions agree with TRBD2. Per the germline V gene, CDR1 is SGHRS and CDR2 is YFSETQ. The CDR3 has 15 residues. V lost 3 bases to trimming and J lost 7 bases; unmatched junction nucleotides: 7.

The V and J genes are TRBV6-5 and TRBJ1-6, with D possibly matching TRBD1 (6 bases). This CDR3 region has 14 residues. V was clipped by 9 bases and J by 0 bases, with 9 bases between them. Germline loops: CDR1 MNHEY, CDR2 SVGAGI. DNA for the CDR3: TGTGCCAGTCAGGGGCTCTCCTATAATTCACCCCTCCACTTT. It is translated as CASQGLSYNSPLHF.

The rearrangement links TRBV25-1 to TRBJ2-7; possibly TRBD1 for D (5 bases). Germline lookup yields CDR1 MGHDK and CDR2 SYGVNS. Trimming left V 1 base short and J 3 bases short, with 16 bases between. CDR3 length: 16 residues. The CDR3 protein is CASSEFGGAGNYEQYF. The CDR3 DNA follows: TGTGCCAGCAGTGAATTTGGTGGGGCAGGGAACTACGAGCAGTACTTC.

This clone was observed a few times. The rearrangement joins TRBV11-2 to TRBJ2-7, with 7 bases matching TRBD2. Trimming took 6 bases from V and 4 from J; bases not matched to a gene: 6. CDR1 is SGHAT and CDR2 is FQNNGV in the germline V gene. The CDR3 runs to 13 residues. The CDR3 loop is CASRRAGGYEQYF. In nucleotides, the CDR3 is TGTGCCAGCAGACGCGCCGGGGGGTACGAGCAGTACTTC.

This chain's CDR3 is CASSLPDSTYGYTF. CDR3 bases: TGTGCCAGCAGTTTACCGGACAGCACCTATGGCTACACCTTC. The genes are TRBV28 and TRBJ1-2; perhaps TRBD1 as D (6 bases). The ends were cut back, 2 bases at V and 4 bases at J, with 11 bases in the middle. The length of the CDR3 is 14 residues. Germline CDR1 reads MDHEN; CDR2 reads SYDVKM.

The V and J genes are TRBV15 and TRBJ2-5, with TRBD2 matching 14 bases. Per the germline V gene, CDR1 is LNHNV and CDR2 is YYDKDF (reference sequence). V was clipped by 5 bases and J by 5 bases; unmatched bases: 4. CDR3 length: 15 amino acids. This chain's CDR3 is CATSARLAGGETQYF. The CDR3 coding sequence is TGTGCCACCAGCGCCCGACTAGCGGGGGGGGAGACCCAGTACTTC.

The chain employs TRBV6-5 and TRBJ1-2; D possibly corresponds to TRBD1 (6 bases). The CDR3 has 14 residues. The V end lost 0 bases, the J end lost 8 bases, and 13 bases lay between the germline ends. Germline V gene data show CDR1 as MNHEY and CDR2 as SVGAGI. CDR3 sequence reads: CASSYSQGLEGYTF. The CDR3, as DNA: TGTGCCAGCAGTTACTCACAGGGATTGGAGGGCTACACCTTC.

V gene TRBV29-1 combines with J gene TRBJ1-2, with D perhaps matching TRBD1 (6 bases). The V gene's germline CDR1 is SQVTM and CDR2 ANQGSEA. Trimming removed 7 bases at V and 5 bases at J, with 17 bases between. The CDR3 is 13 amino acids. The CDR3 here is CSEFRGYPYGYTF. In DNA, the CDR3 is TGCAGCGAATTCAGGGGTTATCCTTATGGCTACACCTTC. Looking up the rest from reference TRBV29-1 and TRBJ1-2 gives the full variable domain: SAVISQKPSRDICQRGTSLTIQCQVDSQVTMMFWYRQQPGQSLTLIATANQGSEATYESGFVIDKFPISRPNLTFSTLTVSNMSPEDSSIYLCSEFRGYPYGYTFGSGTRLTVV.

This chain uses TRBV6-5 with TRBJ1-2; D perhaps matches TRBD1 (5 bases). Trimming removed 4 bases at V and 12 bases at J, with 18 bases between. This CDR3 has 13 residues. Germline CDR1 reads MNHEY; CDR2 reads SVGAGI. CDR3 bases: TGTGCCAGCAGTTTAGACAGAAAATTGACCCACACCTTC. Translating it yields CASSLDRKLTHTF.

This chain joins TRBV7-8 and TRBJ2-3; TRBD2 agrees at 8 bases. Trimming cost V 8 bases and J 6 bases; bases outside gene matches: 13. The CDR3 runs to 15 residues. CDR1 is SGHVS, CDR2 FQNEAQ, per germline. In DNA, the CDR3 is TGTGCCAGCGAACGACTAGCGCAGACCGTCGATACGCAGTATTTT. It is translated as CASERLAQTVDTQYF.

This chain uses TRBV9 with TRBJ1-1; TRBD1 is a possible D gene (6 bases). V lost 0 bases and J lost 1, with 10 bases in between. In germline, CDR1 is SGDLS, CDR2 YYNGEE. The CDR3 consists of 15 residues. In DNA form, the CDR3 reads TGTGCCAGCAGCGTAGGGGGACACCCGAACACTGAAGCTTTCTTT. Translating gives CASSVGGHPNTEAFF.

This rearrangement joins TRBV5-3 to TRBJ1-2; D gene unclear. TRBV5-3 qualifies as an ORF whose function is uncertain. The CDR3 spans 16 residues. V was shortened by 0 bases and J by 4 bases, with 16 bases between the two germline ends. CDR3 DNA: TGTGCCAGAAGCTTGGGTTCGGGTCAGCCCTTCTATGGCTACACCTTC. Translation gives CARSLGSGQPFYGYTF.